Reported below is one T cell receptor (beta chain). Its antigen is as yet unknown. A much larger clonotype is one base distant, so this may be a read error. Naive CD8 T cells, phenotype CD8+CD4-CCR7+CD45RA+, were sorted. There are 16 residues in the CDR3. Germline V gene sequence: CDR1 SEHNR, CDR2 FQNEAQ (reference sequence). This sample is drawn from a study of molecular identifiers for immune sequencing clone quantification. Across the whole study: Replicates partitioned RNA from around 20,000 or 100,000 naive CD8 cells into five parts, sequencing four. Study results and limitations: The study found clones above 20 RNA copies held over 98% of effector molecules and under 1% in naive cells. Highly expanded clone sizes could be underestimated through barcode sharing by identical TCR molecules.

TCRdb analysed the PCR reads with MiXCR anew, one entry per CDR3 protein. This table has some 590,000 distinct CDR3 sequences, about 25% appearing once. The V gene is TRBV7-9, the J gene TRBJ2-3; 10 bases agree with TRBD1. The sequenced material came from naive CD8+ T cells from blood, with Jurkat cell RNA spiked in. The subset here: FACS-sorted CD8+CD4-CCR7+CD45RA+ naive T cells. The clonotype originates from a human donor in good health. Some libraries in this study had Jurkat cell RNA spiked in. The CDR3 DNA reads as TGTGCCGGCAGCTTGAGGACAGGGGGTTCCACAGATACGCAGTATTTT. It specifies CAGSLRTGGSTDTQYF. Full variable domain (remainder filled in from reference TRBV7-9 and TRBJ2-3): DTGVSQNPRHKITKRGQNVTFRCDPISEHNRLYWYRQTLGQGPEFLTYFQNEAQLEKSRLLSDRFSAERPKGSFSTLEIQRTEQGDSAMYLCAGSLRTGGSTDTQYFGPGTRLTVL.